This is a list of T cell receptor beta chains from one sample in a study of PD-1 blockade in classical Hodgkin lymphoma. Generated by immunoSEQ multiplex PCR, the TCRdb table keeps only in-frame clones and is missing some. The sample holds tens of thousands of clones; just over 85% are singletons and the top ten take roughly 2.6%. This sample comprised peripheral blood mononuclear cells (PBMCs), obtained at baseline. Receptor source: a human donor with classical Hodgkin lymphoma. Each CDR3 is given with its conserved first and last residue. The D gene is left open where the match is weak. Expanded clones are given a class, and other clones once, few, many or no size at all.

J gene: TRBJ2-2; V gene: TRBV27; clone size: -; D gene: -; CDR3 protein: CASSFITGELFF; CDR3 DNA: TGTGCCAGCAGTTTTATCACCGGGGAGCTGTTTTTT
J gene: TRBJ2-1; V gene: TRBV5-1; clone size: once; D gene: TRBD1; CDR3 protein: CASSLPWGVGQGEQFF; CDR3 DNA: TGCGCCAGCAGCTTGCCATGGGGGGTAGGACAGGGTGAGCAGTTCTTC
J gene: TRBJ1-1; V gene: TRBV11-2; clone size: once; D gene: -; CDR3 protein: CASIKSAQNLNAEAFF; CDR3 DNA: TGTGCCAGCATCAAAAGTGCACAGAACCTAAACGCTGAAGCTTTCTTT
J gene: TRBJ1-2; V gene: TRBV7-8; clone size: -; D gene: -; CDR3 protein: CASSLDTNYGYTF; CDR3 DNA: TGTGCCAGCAGCCTAGACACAAACTATGGCTACACCTTC
J gene: TRBJ2-1; V gene: TRBV2; clone size: -; D gene: -; CDR3 protein: CAGLDYGRRGQFF; CDR3 DNA: TGTGCCGGACTCGATTACGGCCGTAGGGGGCAGTTCTTC
J gene: TRBJ2-5; V gene: TRBV5-1; clone size: few; D gene: -; CDR3 protein: CASTTGRVYQETQYF; CDR3 DNA: TGCGCCAGCACAACAGGGAGGGTTTACCAAGAGACCCAGTACTTC
J gene: TRBJ1-6; V gene: TRBV19; clone size: few; D gene: TRBD1; CDR3 protein: CATGGTGVSPLHF; CDR3 DNA: TGTGCCACGGGAGGGACAGGGGTCTCACCCCTCCACTTT
J gene: TRBJ1-2; V gene: TRBV30; clone size: -; D gene: TRBD1; CDR3 protein: CAWKPGTGLYGYTF; CDR3 DNA: TGTGCCTGGAAGCCGGGGACAGGCCTCTATGGCTACACCTTC
J gene: TRBJ2-7; V gene: TRBV6-6; clone size: few; D gene: TRBD1; CDR3 protein: CASGWDRVYEQYF; CDR3 DNA: TGTGCCAGTGGCTGGGACAGGGTCTACGAGCAGTACTTC
J gene: TRBJ1-3; V gene: TRBV7-9; clone size: -; D gene: -; CDR3 protein: CASSQDGSISGNTIYF; CDR3 DNA: TGTGCCAGCAGTCAGGACGGATCGATCTCTGGAAACACCATATATTTT
J gene: TRBJ2-5; V gene: TRBV7-8; clone size: -; D gene: TRBD2; CDR3 protein: CASSLTPPSGQETQYF; CDR3 DNA: TGTGCCAGCAGCTTAACCCCCCCTAGCGGCCAAGAGACCCAGTACTTC
J gene: TRBJ1-2; V gene: TRBV6-5; clone size: -; D gene: TRBD1; CDR3 protein: CASSQAGTGGGYTF; CDR3 DNA: TGTGCCAGCAGTCAAGCCGGGACAGGGGGAGGCTACACCTTC
J gene: TRBJ2-7; V gene: TRBV5-1; clone size: -; D gene: -; CDR3 protein: CASSLEGSEQYF; CDR3 DNA: TGCGCCAGCAGCTTGGAGGGCAGCGAGCAGTACTTC
J gene: TRBJ2-3; V gene: TRBV5-1; clone size: -; D gene: -; CDR3 protein: CASGPGDTQYF; CDR3 DNA: TGCGCCAGCGGGCCTGGAGATACGCAGTATTTT
J gene: TRBJ2-3; V gene: TRBV21-1; clone size: -; D gene: -; CDR3 protein: CASSGGRHTDTQYF; CDR3 DNA: TGTGCCAGCAGCGGGGGACGGCACACAGATACGCAGTATTTT
J gene: TRBJ2-3; V gene: TRBV7-2; clone size: -; D gene: TRBD2; CDR3 protein: CASSPQSGGRTDTQYF; CDR3 DNA: TGTGCCAGCAGCCCCCAGAGCGGGGGCAGGACAGATACGCAGTATTTT
J gene: TRBJ2-5; V gene: TRBV4-3; clone size: -; D gene: -; CDR3 protein: CASSRRAEGAYQETQYF; CDR3 DNA: TGCGCCAGCAGCCGACGAGCGGAGGGCGCGTACCAAGAGACCCAGTACTTC
J gene: TRBJ2-2; V gene: TRBV5-1; clone size: -; D gene: -; CDR3 protein: CASSLGLTGELFF; CDR3 DNA: TGCGCCAGCAGCTTGGGGCTAACCGGGGAGCTGTTTTTT
J gene: TRBJ2-3; V gene: TRBV5-1; clone size: -; D gene: -; CDR3 protein: CASSQRQYTDTQYF; CDR3 DNA: TGCGCCAGCAGCCAACGACAGTACACAGATACGCAGTATTTT
J gene: TRBJ2-7; V gene: TRBV5-6; clone size: -; D gene: -; CDR3 protein: CASSLEGAGGYEQYF; CDR3 DNA: TGTGCCAGCAGCTTGGAGGGGGCAGGAGGGTACGAGCAGTACTTC
J gene: TRBJ2-7; V gene: TRBV6-5; clone size: -; D gene: -; CDR3 protein: CASSRLDQSYEQYF; CDR3 DNA: TGTGCCAGCAGTCGTTTGGACCAATCCTACGAGCAGTACTTC
J gene: TRBJ2-5; V gene: TRBV29-1; clone size: few; D gene: -; CDR3 protein: CSVAAGQETQYF; CDR3 DNA: TGCAGCGTTGCAGCAGGCCAAGAGACCCAGTACTTC
J gene: TRBJ1-4; V gene: TRBV5-1; clone size: -; D gene: TRBD1; CDR3 protein: CASSLGTGSTNEKLFF; CDR3 DNA: TGCGCCAGCAGCTTGGGGACAGGGTCAACTAATGAAAAACTGTTTTTT
J gene: TRBJ2-5; V gene: TRBV18; clone size: -; D gene: -; CDR3 protein: CASSPRQVQETQYF; CDR3 DNA: TGTGCCAGCTCACCTCGGCAGGTCCAAGAGACCCAGTACTTC
J gene: TRBJ2-7; V gene: TRBV5-4; clone size: -; D gene: -; CDR3 protein: CASSLLGEYEQYF; CDR3 DNA: TGTGCCAGCAGCTTGCTGGGGGAGTACGAGCAGTACTTC
J gene: TRBJ1-3; V gene: TRBV19; clone size: -; D gene: TRBD1; CDR3 protein: CASSLGQLPGNTIYF; CDR3 DNA: TGTGCCAGTAGCCTGGGACAGTTACCTGGAAACACCATATATTTT
J gene: TRBJ2-7; V gene: TRBV5-1; clone size: -; D gene: -; CDR3 protein: CASSFYTGSYEQYF; CDR3 DNA: TGCGCCAGCAGCTTTTACACAGGCTCCTACGAGCAGTACTTC
J gene: TRBJ2-7; V gene: TRBV7-9; clone size: -; D gene: -; CDR3 protein: CASSGDSKQYF; CDR3 DNA: TGTGCCAGCAGCGGAGATTCCAAGCAGTACTTC
J gene: TRBJ2-3; V gene: TRBV5-1; clone size: -; D gene: -; CDR3 protein: CASSLMDRTDTQYF; CDR3 DNA: TGCGCCAGCAGCCTCATGGATCGCACAGATACGCAGTATTTT
J gene: TRBJ2-5; V gene: TRBV18; clone size: -; D gene: TRBD2; CDR3 protein: CASSPEVAGANGETQYF; CDR3 DNA: TGTGCCAGCTCACCAGAAGTAGCGGGGGCCAACGGGGAGACCCAGTACTTC
J gene: TRBJ2-7; V gene: TRBV11-3; clone size: -; D gene: TRBD1; CDR3 protein: CASSRTGSHYEQYF; CDR3 DNA: TGTGCCAGCAGCCGGACAGGGTCCCACTACGAGCAGTACTTC
J gene: TRBJ1-4; V gene: TRBV6-5; clone size: -; D gene: -; CDR3 protein: CATSYLGGEKLFF; CDR3 DNA: TGTGCCACCAGTTACCTTGGCGGCGAAAAACTGTTTTTT
J gene: TRBJ1-1; V gene: TRBV29-1; clone size: -; D gene: -; CDR3 protein: CKVKGMNTEAFF; CDR3 DNA: TGCAAAGTCAAGGGTATGAACACTGAAGCTTTCTTT
J gene: TRBJ2-7; V gene: TRBV6-1; clone size: -; D gene: -; CDR3 protein: CASSEFVDLGGGGNQLGFYEQYF; CDR3 DNA: TGTGCCAGCAGTGAATTCGTTGACCTAGGGGGCGGGGGGAACCAACTCGGGTTCTACGAGCAGTACTTC
J gene: TRBJ2-7; V gene: TRBV12-5; clone size: -; D gene: -; CDR3 protein: CASGQGYYEQYF; CDR3 DNA: TGTGCTAGTGGGCAGGGGTACTACGAGCAGTACTTC